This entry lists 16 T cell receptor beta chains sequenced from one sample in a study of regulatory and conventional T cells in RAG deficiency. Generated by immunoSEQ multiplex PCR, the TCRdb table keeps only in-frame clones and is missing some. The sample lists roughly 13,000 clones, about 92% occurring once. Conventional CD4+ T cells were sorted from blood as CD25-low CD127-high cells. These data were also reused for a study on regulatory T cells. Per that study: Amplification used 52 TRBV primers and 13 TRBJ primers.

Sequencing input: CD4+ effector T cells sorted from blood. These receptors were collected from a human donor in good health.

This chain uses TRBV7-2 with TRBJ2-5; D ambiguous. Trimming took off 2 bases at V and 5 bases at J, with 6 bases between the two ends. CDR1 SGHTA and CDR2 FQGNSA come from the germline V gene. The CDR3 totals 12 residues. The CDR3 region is CASSLRPETQYF. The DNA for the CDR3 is TGTGCCAGCAGCTTACGACCGGAGACCCAGTACTTC. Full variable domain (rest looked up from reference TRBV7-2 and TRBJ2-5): GAGVSQSPSNKVTEKGKDVELRCDPISGHTALYWYRQSLGQGLEFLIYFQGNSAPDKSGLPSDRFSAERTGGSVSTLTIQRTQQEDSAVYLCASSLRPETQYFGPGTRLLVL.

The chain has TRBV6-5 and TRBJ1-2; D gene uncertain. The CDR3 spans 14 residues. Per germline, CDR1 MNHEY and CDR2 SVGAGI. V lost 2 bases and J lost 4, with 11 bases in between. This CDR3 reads CASSYADTGYGYTF. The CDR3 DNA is TGTGCCAGCAGTTACGCCGATACTGGCTATGGCTACACCTTC.

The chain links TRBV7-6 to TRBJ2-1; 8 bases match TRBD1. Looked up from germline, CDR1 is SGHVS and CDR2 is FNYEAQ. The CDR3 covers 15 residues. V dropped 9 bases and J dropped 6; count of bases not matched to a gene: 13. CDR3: CASGGRTGFTNEQFF. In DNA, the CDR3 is TGTGCCAGTGGGGGTCGGACAGGGTTCACCAATGAGCAGTTCTTC.

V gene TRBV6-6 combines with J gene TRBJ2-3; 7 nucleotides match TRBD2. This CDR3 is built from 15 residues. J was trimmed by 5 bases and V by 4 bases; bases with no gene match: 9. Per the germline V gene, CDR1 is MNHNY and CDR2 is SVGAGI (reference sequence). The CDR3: CASSFEASGIDTQYF. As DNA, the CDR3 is TGTGCCAGCAGTTTTGAGGCTAGCGGAATAGATACGCAGTATTTT.

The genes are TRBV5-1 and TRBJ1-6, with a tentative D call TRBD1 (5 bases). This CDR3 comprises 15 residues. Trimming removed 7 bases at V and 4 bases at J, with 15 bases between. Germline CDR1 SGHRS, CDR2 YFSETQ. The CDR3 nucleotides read TGCGCCAGCCACCCTGGGGGGAGATATAATTCACCCCTCCACTTT. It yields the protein CASHPGGRYNSPLHF.

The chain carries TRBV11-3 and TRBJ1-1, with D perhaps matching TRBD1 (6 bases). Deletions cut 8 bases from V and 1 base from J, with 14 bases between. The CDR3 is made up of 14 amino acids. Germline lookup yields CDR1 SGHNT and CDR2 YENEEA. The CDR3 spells CASSARGSNTEAFF. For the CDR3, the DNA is TGTGCCAGCTCCGCCAGGGGATCGAACACTGAAGCTTTCTTT.

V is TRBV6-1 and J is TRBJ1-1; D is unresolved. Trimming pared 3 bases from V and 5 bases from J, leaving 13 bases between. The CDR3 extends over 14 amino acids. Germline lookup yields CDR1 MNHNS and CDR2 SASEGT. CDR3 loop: CASSENTLLTEAFF. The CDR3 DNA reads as TGTGCCAGCAGTGAGAACACCTTATTAACTGAAGCTTTCTTT.

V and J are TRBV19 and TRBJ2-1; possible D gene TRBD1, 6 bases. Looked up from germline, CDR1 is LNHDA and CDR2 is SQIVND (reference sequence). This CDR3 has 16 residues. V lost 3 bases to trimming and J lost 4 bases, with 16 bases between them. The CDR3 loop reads CASSIEGGKLYNEQFF. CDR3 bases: TGTGCCAGTAGTATTGAAGGGGGTAAACTTTACAATGAGCAGTTCTTC.

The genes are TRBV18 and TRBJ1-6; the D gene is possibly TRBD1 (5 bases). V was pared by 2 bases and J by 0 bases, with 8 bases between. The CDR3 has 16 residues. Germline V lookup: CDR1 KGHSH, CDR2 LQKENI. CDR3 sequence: CASSPLGVSYNSPLHF. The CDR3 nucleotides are TGTGCCAGCTCACCATTGGGGGTCTCCTATAATTCACCCCTCCACTTT.

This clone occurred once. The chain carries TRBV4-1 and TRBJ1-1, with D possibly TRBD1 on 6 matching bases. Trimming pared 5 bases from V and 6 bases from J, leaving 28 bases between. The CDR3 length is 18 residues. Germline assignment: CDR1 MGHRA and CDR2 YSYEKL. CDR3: CASSKTEGGAISNAEAFF. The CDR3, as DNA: TGCGCCAGCAGCAAGACAGAGGGGGGGGCTATATCGAATGCTGAAGCTTTCTTT.

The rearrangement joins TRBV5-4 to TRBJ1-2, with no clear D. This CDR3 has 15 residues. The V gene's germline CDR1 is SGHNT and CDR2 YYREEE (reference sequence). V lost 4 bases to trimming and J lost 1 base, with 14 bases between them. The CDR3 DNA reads TGTGCCAGCAGCCGCTCGCATAAGGATAACTATGGCTACACCTTC. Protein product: CASSRSHKDNYGYTF.

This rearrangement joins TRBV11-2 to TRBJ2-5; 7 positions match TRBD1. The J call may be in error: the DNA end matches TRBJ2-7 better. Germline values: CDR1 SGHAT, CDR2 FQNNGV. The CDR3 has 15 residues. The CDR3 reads CASSRQSGQSYEQYF. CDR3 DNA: TGTGCCAGCAGCCGACAATCGGGACAGTCCTACGAGCAGTACTTC.

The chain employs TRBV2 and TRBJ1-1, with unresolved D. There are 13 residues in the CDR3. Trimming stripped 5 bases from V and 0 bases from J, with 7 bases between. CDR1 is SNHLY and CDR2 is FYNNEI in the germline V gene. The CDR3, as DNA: TGTGCCAGCAGTCGTCTGATGAACACTGAAGCTTTCTTT. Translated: CASSRLMNTEAFF.

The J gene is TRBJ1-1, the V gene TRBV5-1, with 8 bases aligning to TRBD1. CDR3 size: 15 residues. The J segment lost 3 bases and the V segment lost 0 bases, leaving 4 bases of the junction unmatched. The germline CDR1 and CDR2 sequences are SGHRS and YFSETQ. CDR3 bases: TGCGCCAGCAGCTTGGGCAGGGGGCCGTACACTGAAGCTTTCTTT. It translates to CASSLGRGPYTEAFF.

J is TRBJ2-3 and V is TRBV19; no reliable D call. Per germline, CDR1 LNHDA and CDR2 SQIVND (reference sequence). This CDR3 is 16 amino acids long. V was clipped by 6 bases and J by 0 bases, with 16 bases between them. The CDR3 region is CASRPSPHSSTDTQYF. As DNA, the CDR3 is TGTGCCAGTAGACCCTCGCCGCACTCTAGCACAGATACGCAGTATTTT.

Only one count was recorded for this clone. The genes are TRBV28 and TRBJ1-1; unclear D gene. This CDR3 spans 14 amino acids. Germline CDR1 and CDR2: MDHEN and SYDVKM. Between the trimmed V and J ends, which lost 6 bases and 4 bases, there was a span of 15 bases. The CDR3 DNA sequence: TGTGCCAGCAGCCCACACCCCCTGGGCACTGAAGCTTTCTTT. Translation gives CASSPHPLGTEAFF.